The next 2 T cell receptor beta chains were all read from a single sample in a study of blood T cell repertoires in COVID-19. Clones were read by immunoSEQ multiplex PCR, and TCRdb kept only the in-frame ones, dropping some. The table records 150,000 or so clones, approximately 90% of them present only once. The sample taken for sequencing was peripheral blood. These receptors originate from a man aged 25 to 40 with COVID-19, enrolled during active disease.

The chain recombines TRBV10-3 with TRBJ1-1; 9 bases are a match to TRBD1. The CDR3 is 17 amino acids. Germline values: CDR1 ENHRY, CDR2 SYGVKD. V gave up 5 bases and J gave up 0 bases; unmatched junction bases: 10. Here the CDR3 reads CAISRNPGQGMNTEAFF. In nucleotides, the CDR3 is TGTGCCATCAGTAGGAACCCGGGACAGGGCATGAACACTGAAGCTTTCTTT.

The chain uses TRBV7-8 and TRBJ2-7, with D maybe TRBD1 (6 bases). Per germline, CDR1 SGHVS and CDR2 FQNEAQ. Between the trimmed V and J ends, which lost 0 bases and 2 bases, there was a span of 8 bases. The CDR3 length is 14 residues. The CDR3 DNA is TGTGCCAGCAGCTTAGCCACAGGGCCCTACGAGCAGTACTTC. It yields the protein CASSLATGPYEQYF.